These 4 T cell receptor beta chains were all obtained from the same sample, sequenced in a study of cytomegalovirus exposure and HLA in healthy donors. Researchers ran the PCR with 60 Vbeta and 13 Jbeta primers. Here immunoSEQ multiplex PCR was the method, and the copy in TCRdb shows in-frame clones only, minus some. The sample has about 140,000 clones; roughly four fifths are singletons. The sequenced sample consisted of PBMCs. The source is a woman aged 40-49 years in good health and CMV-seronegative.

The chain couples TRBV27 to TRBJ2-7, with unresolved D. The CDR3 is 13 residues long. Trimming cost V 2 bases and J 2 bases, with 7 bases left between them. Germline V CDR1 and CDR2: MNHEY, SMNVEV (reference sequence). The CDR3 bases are TGTGCCAGCAGTTTAACACAGACCTACGAGCAGTACTTC. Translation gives CASSLTQTYEQYF.

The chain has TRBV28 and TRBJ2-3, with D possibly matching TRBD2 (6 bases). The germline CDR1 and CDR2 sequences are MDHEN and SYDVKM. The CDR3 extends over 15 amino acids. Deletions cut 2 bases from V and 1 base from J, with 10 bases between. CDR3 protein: CASSLADYGTDTQYF. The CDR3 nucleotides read TGTGCCAGCAGTTTAGCGGACTATGGCACAGATACGCAGTATTTT.

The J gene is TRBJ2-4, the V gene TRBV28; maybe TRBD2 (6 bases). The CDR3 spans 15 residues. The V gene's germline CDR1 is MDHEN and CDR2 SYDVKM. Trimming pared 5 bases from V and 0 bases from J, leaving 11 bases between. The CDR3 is CASSRRGLAKNIQYF. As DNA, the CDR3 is TGTGCCAGCAGTAGACGGGGACTAGCCAAAAACATTCAGTACTTC.

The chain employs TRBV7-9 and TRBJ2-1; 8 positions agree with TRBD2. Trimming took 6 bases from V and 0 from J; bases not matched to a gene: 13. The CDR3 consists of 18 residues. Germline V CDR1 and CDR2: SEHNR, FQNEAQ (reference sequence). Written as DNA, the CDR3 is TGTGCCAGCAGTACCGCATCACTAGCGGACAGCTCCTACAATGAGCAGTTCTTC. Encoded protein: CASSTASLADSSYNEQFF. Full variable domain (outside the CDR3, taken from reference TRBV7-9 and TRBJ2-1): DTGVSQNPRHKITKRGQNVTFRCDPISEHNRLYWYRQTLGQGPEFLTYFQNEAQLEKSRLLSDRFSAERPKGSFSTLEIQRTEQGDSAMYLCASSTASLADSSYNEQFFGPGTRLTVL.